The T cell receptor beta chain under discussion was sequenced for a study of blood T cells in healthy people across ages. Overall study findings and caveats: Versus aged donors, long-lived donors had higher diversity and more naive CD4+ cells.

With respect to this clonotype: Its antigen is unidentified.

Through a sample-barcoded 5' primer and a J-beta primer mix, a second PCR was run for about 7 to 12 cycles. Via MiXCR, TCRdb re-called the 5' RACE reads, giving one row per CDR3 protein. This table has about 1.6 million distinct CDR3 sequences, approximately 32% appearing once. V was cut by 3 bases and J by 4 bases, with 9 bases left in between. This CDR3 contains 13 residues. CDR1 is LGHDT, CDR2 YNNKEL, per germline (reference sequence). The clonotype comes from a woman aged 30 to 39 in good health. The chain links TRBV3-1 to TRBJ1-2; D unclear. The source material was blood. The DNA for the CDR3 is TGTGCCAGCAGCCAGGGTCTCATCTATGGCTACACCTTC. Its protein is CASSQGLIYGYTF.